The 14 T cell receptor beta chains below all came from one sample that was sequenced in a study of early T cells in non-severe SARS-CoV-2 infection. TCRdb re-derived calls from the 5' RACE reads in MiXCR, one entry per CDR3 protein. The sample has around 70,000 distinct CDR3 sequences, 9% to 15% seen once. The sample taken for sequencing was whole blood. Receptor source: an adult who was a healthcare worker with PCR-confirmed SARS-CoV-2 infection or an uninfected control (not recorded which).

The chain links TRBV7-2 to TRBJ2-7; maybe TRBD2 (6 bases). Germline CDR1 SGHTA, CDR2 FQGNSA. The ends were cut back, 4 bases at V and 3 bases at J, with 13 bases in the middle. The CDR3 has 14 residues. The CDR3 protein is CASSSAGQVYEQYF. The CDR3 DNA reads as TGTGCCAGCAGCTCCGCGGGGCAGGTCTACGAGCAGTACTTC.

The chain recombines TRBV29-1 with TRBJ2-1, with TRBD1 matching over 10 bases. CDR1 SQVTM and CDR2 ANQGSEA come from the germline V gene. The CDR3 runs to 14 residues. Losses at the gene ends were 6 bases for V and 3 bases for J; bases not matched to a gene: 5. Here the CDR3 DNA reads TGCAGCGTAGGGACAGGGGAAATCTACAATGAGCAGTTCTTC. Protein product: CSVGTGEIYNEQFF.

This chain's CDR3 is CASSFEVGVNTEAFF. In DNA, the CDR3 is TGCGCCAGCAGCTTTGAAGTCGGAGTGAACACTGAAGCTTTCTTT. The J gene is TRBJ1-1, the V gene TRBV5-1; D is uncertain. Germline values: CDR1 SGHRS, CDR2 YFSETQ. The CDR3 covers 15 residues. The V gene lost 2 bases and the J gene lost 0 bases, with 11 bases spanning the gap.

The chain couples TRBV7-9 to TRBJ1-2; no clear D. From germline, CDR1 is SEHNR and CDR2 FQNEAQ (reference sequence). The CDR3 is 13 amino acids. V was cut by 0 bases and J by 3 bases, with 5 bases left in between. The CDR3: CASSLAQDYGYTF. The DNA of the CDR3 is TGTGCCAGCAGCTTAGCACAAGACTATGGCTACACCTTC.

This clonotype was seen repeatedly, ten times or more. A clone one base away is much larger, so this may be a read error. Here the CDR3 reads CASGQEVFSYNEQFF. The CDR3 nucleotides are TGTGCCAGCGGACAGGAGGTGTTCTCCTACAATGAGCAGTTCTTC. The rearrangement links TRBV27 to TRBJ2-1; TRBD1 agrees at 7 bases. There are 15 residues in the CDR3. Trimming cost V 8 bases and J 0 bases; bases outside gene matches: 7. Germline CDR1 is MNHEY and CDR2 is SMNVEV (reference sequence).

This clonotype was seen only a few times. The chain carries TRBV6-5 and TRBJ2-1; a weak D match, TRBD2 (6 bases). The germline V gene has CDR1 MNHEY and CDR2 SVGAGI. The length of the CDR3 is 13 residues. V was pared by 6 bases and J by 9 bases, with 15 bases between. In nucleotides, the CDR3 is TGTGCCAGCAGCTCGGGACTTAGGGTTGAGCAGTTCTTC. It encodes CASSSGLRVEQFF.

This chain links TRBV28 with TRBJ1-1; D is uncertain. Trimming shortened V by 8 bases and J by 5 bases, and 15 bases separated the two germline ends. The germline V gene encodes CDR1 MDHEN and CDR2 SYDVKM. This CDR3 spans 13 amino acids. The CDR3 nucleotides read TGTGCCAGCGTCCTGTCCCTTGCGACTGAAGCTTTCTTT. Its translation: CASVLSLATEAFF. The full variable domain, completed using reference TRBV28 and TRBJ1-1, is DVKVTQSSRYLVKRTGEKVFLECVQDMDHENMFWYRQDPGLGLRLIYFSYDVKMKEKGDIPEGYSVSREKKERFSLILESASTNQTSMYLCASVLSLATEAFFGQGTRLTVV.

The CDR3 region is CASSPGSPENEQFF. DNA for the CDR3: TGTGCCAGCAGCCCCGGGTCTCCCGAGAATGAGCAGTTCTTC. The V and J genes are TRBV11-3 and TRBJ2-1; no reliable D call. The CDR3 is 14 residues long. Germline V gene data show CDR1 as SGHNT and CDR2 as YENEEA. V lost 5 bases and J 7 bases, leaving 15 bases between the germline ends.

The rearrangement joins TRBV2 to TRBJ1-1; D is possibly TRBD1 (6 bases). The V end was cut by 8 bases, the J end by 5 bases, with 15 bases between. This CDR3 has 13 residues. Germline values: CDR1 SNHLY, CDR2 FYNNEI. Written as DNA, the CDR3 is TGTGCCAGCCGGGAGTTACAGGGAACTGAAGCTTTCTTT. Protein product: CASRELQGTEAFF.

This clonotype has a count of ten or more. The chain is built from TRBV5-1 and TRBJ2-1; the D gene is possibly TRBD2 (5 bases). Looked up from germline, CDR1 is SGHRS and CDR2 is YFSETQ. Trimming removed 0 bases from V and 6 bases from J, with 13 bases in between. The CDR3 contains 15 residues. The CDR3 sequence is CASSLVVSGSNEQFF. The DNA of the CDR3 is TGCGCCAGCAGCTTGGTAGTCAGCGGTTCCAATGAGCAGTTCTTC.

For this clonotype: A read error may be the cause here, since a much bigger clone is one base away. This chain links TRBV2 with TRBJ2-3, with no clear D. Trimming took 4 bases from V and 4 from J, leaving 3 bases between them. The germline V gene encodes CDR1 SNHLY and CDR2 FYNNEI. CDR3 length equals 11 residues. CDR3 nucleotide sequence: TGTGCCAGCAGTGGACCAGATACGCAGTATTTT. The encoded protein is CASSGPDTQYF.

CDR3 amino acids: CASITSQASRFTDTQYF. The CDR3, as DNA: TGTGCCAGCATCACATCACAGGCTAGCCGCTTCACAGATACGCAGTATTTT. The chain has TRBV11-2 and TRBJ2-3; D tentatively fits TRBD1 or TRBD2 (5 bases each). Germline V lookup: CDR1 SGHAT, CDR2 FQNNGV. The CDR3 has 17 amino acids. The V gene lost 7 bases and the J gene lost 2 bases, with 22 bases spanning the gap.

This clonotype was recorded many times. The rearrangement uses TRBV6-1 and TRBJ1-5; D is possibly TRBD1 (5 bases). The CDR3 is made up of 14 amino acids. With 4 bases removed from V and 6 bases from J, the gap between germline ends came to 13 bases. Germline V gives CDR1 MNHNS, CDR2 SASEGT. CDR3 in DNA: TGTGCCAGCAGTGCGCAAGGAGGGGTTCAGCCCCAGCATTTT. It translates to CASSAQGGVQPQHF.

This clonotype was counted at least ten times. The chain is built from TRBV6-4 and TRBJ2-1; 8 bases match TRBD2. Per germline, CDR1 MRHNA and CDR2 SNTAGT. This CDR3 region has 15 residues. With 4 bases clipped from V and 7 bases from J, the junction kept 9 bases outside the gene matches. CDR3 sequence: CASSGAGAPGNEQFF. The CDR3 DNA reads TGTGCCAGCAGTGGAGCGGGGGCCCCGGGAAATGAGCAGTTCTTC.